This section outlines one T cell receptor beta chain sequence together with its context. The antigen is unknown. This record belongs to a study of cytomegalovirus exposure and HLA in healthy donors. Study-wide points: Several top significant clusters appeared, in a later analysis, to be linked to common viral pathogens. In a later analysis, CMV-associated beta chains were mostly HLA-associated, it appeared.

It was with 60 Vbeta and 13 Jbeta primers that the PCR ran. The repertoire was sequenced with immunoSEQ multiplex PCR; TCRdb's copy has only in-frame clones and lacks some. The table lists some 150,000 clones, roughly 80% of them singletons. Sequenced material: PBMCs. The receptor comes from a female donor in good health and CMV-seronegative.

The CDR3 coding sequence is TGCAGCGCCACACAGGGGATTTACAATGAGCAGTTCTTC. Its protein product is CSATQGIYNEQFF. The chain joins TRBV29-1 to TRBJ2-1, with 7 bases that match TRBD1. Germline CDR1 SQVTM, CDR2 ANQGSEA. V dropped 7 bases and J dropped 4; count of bases not matched to a gene: 7. The CDR3 has 13 amino acids.